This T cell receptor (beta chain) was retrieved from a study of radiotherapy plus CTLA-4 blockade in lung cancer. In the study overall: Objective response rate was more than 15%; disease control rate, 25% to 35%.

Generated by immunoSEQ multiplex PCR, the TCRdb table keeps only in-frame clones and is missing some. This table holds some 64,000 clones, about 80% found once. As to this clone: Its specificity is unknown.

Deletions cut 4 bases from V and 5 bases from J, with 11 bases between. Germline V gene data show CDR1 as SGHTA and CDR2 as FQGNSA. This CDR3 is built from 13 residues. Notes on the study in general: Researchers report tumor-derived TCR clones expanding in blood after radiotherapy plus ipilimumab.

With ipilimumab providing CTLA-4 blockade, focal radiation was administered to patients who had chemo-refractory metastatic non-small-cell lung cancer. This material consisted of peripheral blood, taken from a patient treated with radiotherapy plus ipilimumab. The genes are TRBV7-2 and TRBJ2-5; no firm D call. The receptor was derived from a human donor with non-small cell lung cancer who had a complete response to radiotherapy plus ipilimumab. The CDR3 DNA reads TGTGCCAGCAGCTCAAACCCCGGGGAGACCCAGTACTTC. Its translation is CASSSNPGETQYF.